This T cell receptor beta chain was identified during a study of human T cells and chemical hapten exposure. The CDR3 is made up of 15 amino acids. V gave up 4 bases and J gave up 0 bases, with 11 bases separating them. Germline V gives CDR1 LGHNA, CDR2 YSLEER. Using its own MiXCR run on the RACE reads, TCRdb lists one record per CDR3 protein. The data hold fewer than 95,000 distinct CDR3 sequences, with 9.5% to 12% observed a single time. Described time point: patch test 2, 6 weeks after DPC sensitization. Described treatment: therapeutic diphenylcyclopropenone sensitization with weekly scalp DPC. This clonotype appeared many times.

The TCR sequence derives from a man aged 35-49 years with alopecia areata. Some clones in this sample may be carry-over from other donors' samples. V usage is TRBV4-3 and J usage is TRBJ2-3, with D possibly matching TRBD2 (5 bases). Sequencing used whole blood, obtained in connection with sensitization to the hapten diphenylcyclopropenone (DPC). In DNA, the CDR3 is TGCGCCAGCAGCCGTAGCGTTACTAGCACAGATACGCAGTATTTT. Amino acid sequence: CASSRSVTSTDTQYF.